A selection of T cell receptor beta chains follows, all from one sample in a study of regulatory T cells in long-lasting Graves disease. MiXCR, applied by TCRdb to the multiplex PCR reads, yields one record per CDR3 protein. The data contain 300,000 to 400,000 distinct CDR3 sequences, about 16% of them singletons. Specimen: peripheral blood mononuclear cells (PBMCs), collected at new diagnosis, from a patient treated with antithyroid drugs. Every receptor here comes from a female donor with Graves disease. CDR3s include the opening cysteine and the closing phenylalanine or tryptophan. D genes are given only for firm matches. Clone size is given for some rows only: seen once, a few or many times, or a class if the clone is expanded.

d_call	v_call	j_call	clone_size	cdr3_aa	cdr3_nt
NA	TRBV5-1	TRBJ2-1	many	CASSFRVNEQFF	TGCGCCAGCAGCTTCAGGGTCAATGAGCAGTTCTTC
NA	TRBV9	TRBJ2-2	NA	CASSVGSQSTGELFF	TGTGCCAGCAGCGTAGGAAGTCAATCCACCGGGGAGCTGTTTTTT
NA	TRBV5-6	TRBJ2-3	many	CASRQALQGSTDTQYF	TGTGCCAGCAGACAAGCCCTACAGGGTAGCACAGATACGCAGTATTTT
NA	TRBV28	TRBJ1-2	NA	CASGLLWDVTYGYTF	TGTGCCAGCGGTTTATTGTGGGACGTGACCTATGGCTACACCTTC
NA	TRBV6-5	TRBJ1-2	few	CASSYGGNYGYTF	TGTGCCAGCAGTTACGGTGGAAATTATGGCTACACCTTC
TRBD1	TRBV2	TRBJ1-1	many	CAIPGQTNTEAFF	TGTGCCATTCCGGGACAGACAAACACTGAAGCTTTCTTT
NA	TRBV11-2	TRBJ2-1	many	CASSFGTLLYNEQFF	TGTGCCAGCAGCTTCGGGACTCTTCTCTACAATGAGCAGTTCTTC
NA	TRBV9	TRBJ1-5	many	CASSEEDYSNQPQHF	TGTGCCAGCAGTGAGGAGGATTACAGCAATCAGCCCCAGCATTTT
NA	TRBV6-2/TRBV6-3	TRBJ1-1	many	CASSYSVLIGKTFF	TGTGCCAGCAGTTACTCTGTCCTGATTGGGAAAACTTTCTTT
NA	TRBV20-1	TRBJ1-1	many	CSAREGATEAFF	TGCAGTGCTAGAGAGGGGGCCACTGAAGCTTTCTTT
NA	TRBV20-1	TRBJ1-5	many	CSAAPPNQPQHF	TGCAGTGCCGCCCCACCCAATCAGCCCCAGCATTTT
NA	TRBV12-3/TRBV12-4	TRBJ2-4	NA	CASSHSSRLLGNIQYF	TGTGCCAGCAGCCACTCTTCTCGGCTGTTAGGAAACATTCAGTACTTC